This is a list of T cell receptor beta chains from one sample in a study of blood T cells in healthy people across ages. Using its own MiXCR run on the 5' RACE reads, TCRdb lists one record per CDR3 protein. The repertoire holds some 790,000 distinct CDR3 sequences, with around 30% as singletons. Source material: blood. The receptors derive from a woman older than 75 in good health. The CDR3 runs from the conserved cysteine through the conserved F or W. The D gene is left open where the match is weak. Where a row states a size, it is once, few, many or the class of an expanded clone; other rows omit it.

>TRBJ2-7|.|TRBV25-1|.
TGTGCCAGCAGGGGAGCGACAGACGCCATCTACGAGCAGTACTTC
CASRGATDAIYEQYF
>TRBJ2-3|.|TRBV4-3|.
TGCGCCAGCAGCCCCCAGGGGCGGCGCACAGATACGCAGTATTTT
CASSPQGRRTDTQYF
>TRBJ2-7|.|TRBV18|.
TGTGCCAGCTCACCACGACTGGATGACGAGCAGTACTTC
CASSPRLDDEQYF
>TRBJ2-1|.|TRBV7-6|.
TGTGCCAGCAGCTCAGGGGTGGGGAACAATGAGCAGTTCTTC
CASSSGVGNNEQFF
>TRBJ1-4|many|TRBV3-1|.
TGTGCCAGCAGCCGTTTTCCTAATGAAAAACTGTTTTTT
CASSRFPNEKLFF
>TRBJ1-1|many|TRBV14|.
TGTGCCAGCAGCCAACAGGGTCCCAAAACTGAAGCTTTCTTT
CASSQQGPKTEAFF
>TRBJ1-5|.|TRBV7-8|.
TGTGCCAGCAGCCCACCGACAGGAAGCAATCAGCCCCAGCATTTT
CASSPPTGSNQPQHF
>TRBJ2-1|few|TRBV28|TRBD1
TGTGCCAGCAGTTTCCTCGGACAGGGGACCTACAATGAGCAGTTCTTC
CASSFLGQGTYNEQFF
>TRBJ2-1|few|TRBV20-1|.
TGCAGTGCTAGAGCCCCGACTCGCCGAAAAGCAAATGAGCAGTTCTTC
CSARAPTRRKANEQFF
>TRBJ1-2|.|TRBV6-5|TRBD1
TGTGCCAGCAGTCCTGGACAGGGAGCTAACTATGACTACACCTTC
CASSPGQGANYDYTF
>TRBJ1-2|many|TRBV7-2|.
TGTGCCAGCAGCTTAGATGGGGCGGGAGGCTACACCTTC
CASSLDGAGGYTF
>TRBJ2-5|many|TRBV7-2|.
TGTGCCAGCAGCTTATGGCTAGCGCGACCACAAGAGACCCAGTACTTC
CASSLWLARPQETQYF
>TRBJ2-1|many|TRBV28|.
TGTGCCAGCAGTTTTAAGAGTCCCTACAATGAGCAGTTCTTC
CASSFKSPYNEQFF
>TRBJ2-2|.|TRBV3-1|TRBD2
TGTGCCAGCAGCCAAGATCTGAGACTAGCGGGGGGGGCCGGGGAGCTGTTTTTT
CASSQDLRLAGGAGELFF
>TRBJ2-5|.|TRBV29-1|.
TGCAGCGTTGAACGAGTCGCCGTCAAGACCCAGTACTTC
CSVERVAVKTQYF
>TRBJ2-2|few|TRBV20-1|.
TGCAGTGCTAGAGCGTCCAACACCGGGGAGCTGTTTTTT
CSARASNTGELFF
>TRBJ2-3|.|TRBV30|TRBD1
TGTGCCTGGACTGAACAGGGGCCTATAGATACGCAGTATTTT
CAWTEQGPIDTQYF
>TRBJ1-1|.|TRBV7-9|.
TGTGCCAGCAGCTCGGGGGGAGGCAGGGGACTTGAAGCTTTCTTT
CASSSGGGRGLEAFF
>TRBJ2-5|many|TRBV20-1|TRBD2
TGCAGTGCTTTTTTTACTCTAGCGGGTCGAGAGACCCAGTACTTC
CSAFFTLAGRETQYF